Below are 13 T cell receptor beta chains sequenced from a single sample in a study of blood T cell repertoires in COVID-19. The repertoire was sequenced with immunoSEQ multiplex PCR; TCRdb's copy has only in-frame clones and lacks some. Of hundreds of thousands of clones listed, under 90% are singletons. Sequenced input: PBMCs or T cells enriched from blood (not recorded which). Receptor source: a woman in her 40s who had been exposed to COVID-19.

The CDR3 spells CASSLTTTNEKLFF. CDR3 DNA: TGCGCCAGCAGCTTGACAACAACTAATGAAAAACTGTTTTTT. The chain links TRBV5-1 to TRBJ1-4; no clear D. Trimming removed 1 base from V and 0 bases from J, with 4 bases in between. The CDR3 loop spans 14 amino acids. The V gene's germline CDR1 is SGHRS and CDR2 YFSETQ.

V gene TRBV7-2 combines with J gene TRBJ2-1, with TRBD2 matching 16 bases. From germline, CDR1 is SGHTA and CDR2 FQGNSA. The CDR3 contains 19 residues. V gave up 5 bases and J gave up 2 bases; unmatched junction bases: 9. CDR3 amino acids: CASSGTGTSGGAPYNEQFF. CDR3 nucleotide sequence: TGTGCCAGCAGCGGGACCGGGACTAGCGGGGGGGCCCCCTACAATGAGCAGTTCTTC.

In its sample, this clone was seen a few times. CDR3 sequence: CASSLIGGREQYF. The CDR3 coding sequence is TGTGCCAGTAGTCTCATAGGAGGGCGTGAGCAGTACTTC. This chain connects TRBV19 to TRBJ2-7; perhaps TRBD2 as D (6 bases). The V gene's germline CDR1 is LNHDA and CDR2 SQIVND (reference sequence). This CDR3 region has 13 residues. V was trimmed by 5 bases and J by 7 bases, leaving 15 bases between them.

V gene TRBV10-3 combines with J gene TRBJ1-2, with 9 bases fitting TRBD1. This CDR3 has 15 amino acids. Per the germline V gene, CDR1 is ENHRY and CDR2 is SYGVKD. V dropped 3 bases and J dropped 3; count of bases not matched to a gene: 5. CDR3 protein: CAISERDRDDYGYTF. For the CDR3, the DNA is TGTGCCATCAGTGAAAGGGACAGGGATGACTATGGCTACACCTTC.

The V gene is TRBV11-1, the J gene TRBJ1-2; 10 positions match TRBD1. The CDR3 extends over 14 amino acids. Germline CDR1 reads SGHAT; CDR2 reads FQDESV (reference sequence). The J segment lost 4 bases and the V segment lost 5 bases, leaving 4 bases of the junction unmatched. The CDR3 sequence: CASSVGQGIYGYTF. The CDR3, as DNA: TGTGCCAGCAGCGTGGGACAGGGGATCTATGGCTACACCTTC.

This sequence joins TRBV3-1 (or the pseudogene TRBV3-2) and TRBJ1-6; no clear D. This CDR3 comprises 13 residues. The V end lost 0 bases, the J end lost 6 bases, and 3 bases lay between the germline ends. Looked up from germline, CDR1 is LGHDT and CDR2 is YNNKEL (reference sequence). The CDR3 DNA sequence: TGTGCCAGCAGCCAAGATATTAATTCACCCCTCCACTTT. Its protein is CASSQDINSPLHF.

This chain connects TRBV3-1 (or the pseudogene TRBV3-2) to TRBJ1-2; the D is unclear. Deletions cut 0 bases from V and 4 bases from J, with 15 bases between. Germline lookup yields CDR1 LGHDT and CDR2 YNNKEL (reference sequence). This CDR3 is built from 16 residues. The CDR3 here is CASSQEARVALYGYTF. In DNA form, the CDR3 reads TGTGCCAGCAGCCAAGAAGCCCGCGTAGCCCTCTATGGCTACACCTTC.

This clone was counted once. The chain joins TRBV9 to TRBJ1-1, with a possible D match to TRBD1 (6 bases). This CDR3 region has 15 residues. Germline CDR1 SGDLS, CDR2 YYNGEE. Deletions cut 4 bases from V and 1 base from J, with 14 bases between. In DNA form, the CDR3 reads TGTGCCAGCAGCCATAAACAGGGACCGAACACTGAAGCTTTCTTT. Translated: CASSHKQGPNTEAFF.

The V call is TRBV3-1 (or the pseudogene TRBV3-2), the J call TRBJ1-6; D not resolved. This CDR3 spans 12 amino acids. Trimming shortened V by 4 bases and J by 10 bases, and 8 bases separated the two germline ends. Germline V CDR1 and CDR2: LGHDT, YNNKEL (reference sequence). The CDR3 nucleotides are TGTGCCAGCAGCCCGTCGGGGTCACCCCTCCACTTT. It translates to CASSPSGSPLHF.

V is TRBV24-1 and J is TRBJ2-3; perhaps TRBD1 as D (5 bases). Per germline, CDR1 KGHDR and CDR2 SFDVKD. The CDR3 totals 13 residues. Trimming removed 9 bases at V and 0 bases at J, with 9 bases between. Here the CDR3 DNA reads TGTGCCACCCGACAGCGAAGCACAGATACGCAGTATTTT. Amino acids: CATRQRSTDTQYF.

The rearrangement uses TRBV27 and TRBJ2-7; TRBD1 is a possible D gene (5 bases). The CDR3 is 14 residues long. V gave up 1 base and J gave up 2 bases, with 9 bases separating them. Germline CDR1 reads MNHEY; CDR2 reads SMNVEV (reference sequence). The CDR3 region is CASSLWGGPYEQYF. The CDR3 DNA reads as TGTGCCAGCAGTTTATGGGGCGGCCCCTACGAGCAGTACTTC.

This CDR3 is CASSNRPGTGWPTNEKLFF. The CDR3 DNA sequence: TGTGCCAGTAGTAACCGCCCCGGGACAGGGTGGCCAACTAATGAAAAACTGTTTTTT. J is TRBJ1-4 and V is TRBV19, with 9 bases matching TRBD1. Trimming cost V 4 bases and J 0 bases; bases outside gene matches: 12. The CDR3 has 19 amino acids. Germline V gives CDR1 LNHDA, CDR2 SQIVND (reference sequence).

This clone occurred a few times. V is TRBV2 and J is TRBJ2-5, with 7 bases aligning to TRBD1. CDR1 is SNHLY, CDR2 FYNNEI, per germline. V was clipped by 7 bases and J by 1 base; unmatched bases: 3. The CDR3 length is 13 residues. As DNA, the CDR3 is TGTGCCAGCACGAGGGACAGCCAAGAGACCCAGTACTTC. This sequence encodes CASTRDSQETQYF.